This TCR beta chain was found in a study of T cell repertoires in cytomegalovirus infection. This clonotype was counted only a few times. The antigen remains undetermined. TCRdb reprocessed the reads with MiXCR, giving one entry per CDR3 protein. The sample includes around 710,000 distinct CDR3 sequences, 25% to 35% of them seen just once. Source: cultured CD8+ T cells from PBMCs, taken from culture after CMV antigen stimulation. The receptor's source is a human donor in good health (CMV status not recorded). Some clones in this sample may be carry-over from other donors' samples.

CDR3 nucleotide sequence: TGTGCCAGCAGCTTAGCCGGCCTAGCGGGGGTTTACAATGAGCAGTTCTTC. Its translation is CASSLAGLAGVYNEQFF. V is TRBV7-9 and J is TRBJ2-1; 10 bases are a match to TRBD2. There are 17 residues in the CDR3. The J segment lost 4 bases and the V segment lost 0 bases, leaving 6 bases of the junction unmatched. Germline assignment: CDR1 SEHNR and CDR2 FQNEAQ (reference sequence).